The 5 T cell receptor beta chains below all came from one sample that was sequenced in a study of blood T cell repertoires in COVID-19. Sequenced by immunoSEQ multiplex PCR; TCRdb stores in-frame clones only, minus some. This table holds 95,000 to 150,000 clones, more than 70% found once. The sequenced sample was peripheral blood. All receptors come from a man aged 60 to 75 with acute or convalescent COVID-19.

The chain recombines TRBV7-2 with TRBJ2-5, with TRBD2 identical over 9 bases. This CDR3 has 15 residues. Germline-derived CDR1 and CDR2 are SGHTA and FQGNSA. V lost 5 bases to trimming and J lost 2 bases; unmatched junction nucleotides: 6. The CDR3: CASSLSGSVQETQYF. Here the CDR3 DNA reads TGTGCCAGCAGCCTTAGCGGGAGTGTGCAAGAGACCCAGTACTTC.

The chain combines TRBV19 with TRBJ2-3; D is perhaps TRBD1 (5 bases). V was shortened by 8 bases and J by 6 bases, with 15 bases between the two germline ends. Per germline, CDR1 LNHDA and CDR2 SQIVND (reference sequence). The CDR3 is made up of 13 amino acids. CDR3 loop: CASRQSNTDTQYF. The DNA for the CDR3 is TGTGCCAGTCGACAGAGTAATACGGATACGCAGTATTTT.

This clone was seen more than once but under ten times. V and J are TRBV27 and TRBJ1-1, with no clear D. Germline-derived CDR1 and CDR2 are MNHEY and SMNVEV (reference sequence). Trimming stripped 6 bases from V and 0 bases from J, with 14 bases between. This CDR3 comprises 15 residues. CDR3 loop: CASSPIRGMNTEAFF. The CDR3, as DNA: TGTGCCAGCAGCCCCATTCGAGGTATGAACACTGAAGCTTTCTTT.

This chain uses TRBV7-8 with TRBJ1-1; weak D call: TRBD1 (5 bases). Germline CDR1 is SGHVS and CDR2 is FQNEAQ. Trimming removed 1 base from V and 5 bases from J, with 11 bases in between. This CDR3 is 14 amino acids long. The chain's CDR3 is CASSLERGGTEAFF. DNA of the CDR3: TGTGCCAGCAGCTTAGAGAGGGGAGGGACTGAAGCTTTCTTT.

The rearrangement joins TRBV12-3 or TRBV12-4 to TRBJ2-1; no reliable D call. CDR3 length equals 12 residues. V lost 6 bases, J lost 1 base, and 4 bases lay in between. This CDR3 is CASSQSYNEQFF. For the CDR3, the DNA is TGTGCCAGCAGCCAATCCTACAATGAGCAGTTCTTC.